This TCR beta chain was identified during a study of response to subunit inactivated influenza vaccine. Germline V gene lookup returns CDR1 DFQATT and CDR2 SNEGSKA (reference sequence). CDR3 size: 13 residues. Trimming cost V 3 bases and J 4 bases, with 13 bases left between them. This clonotype was detected a few times. The antigen is undetermined. Study outcomes and limitations: The authors suggested that few new T cells are recruited per seasonal influenza vaccination.

TCRdb reprocessed the RT-PCR reads via MiXCR and lists one record per CDR3 protein. The sample has about 190,000 distinct CDR3 sequences, roughly 14% seen once; the top ten hold 20% to 30%. V and J are TRBV20-1 and TRBJ2-7; D is unresolved. The origin of this receptor is a man in his fifties who received an inactivated influenza vaccine. The starting material was CD8+ T cells sorted from PBMCs, obtained 4 to 6 days after vaccination. The CDR3 is CSARSAQNYEQYF. CDR3 coding DNA: TGCAGTGCTAGGTCGGCTCAGAATTACGAGCAGTACTTC.